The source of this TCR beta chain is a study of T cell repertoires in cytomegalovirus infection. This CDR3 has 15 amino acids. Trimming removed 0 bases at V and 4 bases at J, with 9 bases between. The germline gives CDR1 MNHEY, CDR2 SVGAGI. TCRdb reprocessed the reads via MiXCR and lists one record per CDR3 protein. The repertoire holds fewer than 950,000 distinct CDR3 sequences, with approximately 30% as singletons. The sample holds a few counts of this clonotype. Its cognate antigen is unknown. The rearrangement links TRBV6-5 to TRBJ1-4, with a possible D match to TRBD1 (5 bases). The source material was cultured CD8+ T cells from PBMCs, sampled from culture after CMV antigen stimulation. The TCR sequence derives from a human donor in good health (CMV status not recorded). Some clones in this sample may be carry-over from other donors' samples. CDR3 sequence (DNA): TGTGCCAGCAGTTACTCAGGGGCCCTTAATGAAAAACTGTTTTTT. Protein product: CASSYSGALNEKLFF.